Listed below are T cell receptor beta chains from one sample, sequenced in a study of vaccination effects on CD4 cells after COVID-19. Their specific antigens are unknown. Using immunoSEQ multiplex PCR, the repertoire was profiled, and TCRdb retains in-frame clones only, with some absent. The sample has around 25,000 clones, 65% to 75% seen once. Material: CD4+ T cells from PBMCs cultured with SARS-CoV-2 spike peptides, obtained before COVID-19 vaccination. These receptors came from a human donor who received a COVID-19 vaccine. CDR3s include the opening cysteine and the closing phenylalanine or tryptophan. Fields, in order: CDR3 protein, CDR3 DNA, V gene, J gene, clone size, D gene. D genes are given only for firm matches. A clone size is listed for some rows: how often the clone was seen (once, few, many), or a class if it is expanded.

cdr3_aa: CASSLGDPYNEQFF
cdr3_nt: TGCGCCAGCAGCTTGGGGGACCCCTACAATGAGCAGTTCTTC
v_call: TRBV5-1
j_call: TRBJ2-1
clone_size: NA
d_call: NA

cdr3_aa: CATSRLLLGRTEAFF
cdr3_nt: TGTGCCACCAGCAGACTTTTATTAGGACGAACTGAAGCTTTCTTT
v_call: TRBV15
j_call: TRBJ1-1
clone_size: few
d_call: NA

cdr3_aa: CASSPRLTDTGELFF
cdr3_nt: TGCGCCAGCAGCCCCAGGCTGACCGACACCGGGGAGCTGTTTTTT
v_call: TRBV5-1
j_call: TRBJ2-2
clone_size: NA
d_call: NA

cdr3_aa: CASSQGPGQGSGNTIYF
cdr3_nt: TGTGCCAGCAGCCAAGGACCGGGACAAGGGTCGGGAAACACCATATATTTT
v_call: TRBV3-1/TRBV3-2
j_call: TRBJ1-3
clone_size: NA
d_call: NA

cdr3_aa: CASSSRDRTLAGGRNEQFF
cdr3_nt: TGCGCCAGCTCGTCCCGGGACAGAACATTAGCGGGAGGTAGGAATGAGCAGTTCTTC
v_call: TRBV5-1
j_call: TRBJ2-1
clone_size: NA
d_call: TRBD2

cdr3_aa: CASSQIDSPLHF
cdr3_nt: TGTGCCAGCAGCCAAATCGATTCACCCCTCCACTTT
v_call: TRBV3-1/TRBV3-2
j_call: TRBJ1-6
clone_size: NA
d_call: NA

cdr3_aa: CASSAAYEQYF
cdr3_nt: TGTGCCAGCAGCGCGGCCTACGAGCAGTACTTC
v_call: TRBV9
j_call: TRBJ2-7
clone_size: NA
d_call: NA

cdr3_aa: CASSTGLKAAGELFF
cdr3_nt: TGTGCCAGCAGCACGGGACTTAAAGCCGCCGGGGAGCTGTTTTTT
v_call: TRBV11-2
j_call: TRBJ2-2
clone_size: few
d_call: NA

cdr3_aa: CASSQSDRKQYF
cdr3_nt: TGTGCCAGCAGCCAGAGCGATAGGAAGCAGTACTTC
v_call: TRBV3-1/TRBV3-2
j_call: TRBJ2-7
clone_size: NA
d_call: NA

cdr3_aa: CASTPQQGPYNEQFF
cdr3_nt: TGTGCCAGCACTCCGCAACAGGGCCCCTACAATGAGCAGTTCTTC
v_call: TRBV6-6
j_call: TRBJ2-1
clone_size: NA
d_call: NA